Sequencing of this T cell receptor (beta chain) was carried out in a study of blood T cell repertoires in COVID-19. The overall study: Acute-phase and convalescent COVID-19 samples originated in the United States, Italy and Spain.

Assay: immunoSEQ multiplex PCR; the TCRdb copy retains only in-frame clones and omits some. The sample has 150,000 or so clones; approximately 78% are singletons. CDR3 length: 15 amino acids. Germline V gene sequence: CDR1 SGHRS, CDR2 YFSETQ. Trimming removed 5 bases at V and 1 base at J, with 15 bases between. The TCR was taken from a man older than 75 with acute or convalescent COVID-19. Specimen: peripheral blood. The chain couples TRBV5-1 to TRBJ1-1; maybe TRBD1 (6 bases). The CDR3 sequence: CASRSRGGENTEAFF. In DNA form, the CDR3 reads TGCGCCAGCAGGTCAAGGGGGGGTGAGAACACTGAAGCTTTCTTT.